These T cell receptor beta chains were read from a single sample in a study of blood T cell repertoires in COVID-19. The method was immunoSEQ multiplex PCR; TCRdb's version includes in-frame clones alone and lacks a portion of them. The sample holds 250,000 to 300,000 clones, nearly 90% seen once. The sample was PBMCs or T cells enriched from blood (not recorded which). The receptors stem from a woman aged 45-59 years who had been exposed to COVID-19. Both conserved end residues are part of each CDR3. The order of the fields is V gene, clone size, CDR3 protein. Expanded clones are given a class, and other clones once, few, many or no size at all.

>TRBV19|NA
CASTPLDRLNYGYTF
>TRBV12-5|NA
CASAEGGTGWETQYF
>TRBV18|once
CASSPRGREFDQPQHF
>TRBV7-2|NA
CASREGQTKNIQYF
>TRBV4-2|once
CASSQVRETGSNTGELFF
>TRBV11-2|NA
CASSWGGQGSRRNTIYF
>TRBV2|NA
CASSRDSGTEAFF
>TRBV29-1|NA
CSVGGGGYGYTF
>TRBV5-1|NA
CASSLEGHSNYGYTF
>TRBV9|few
CASSSRLAGRATDTQYF
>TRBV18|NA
CASSPQGGDQPQHF
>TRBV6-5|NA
CACTPLTGGTYGYTF
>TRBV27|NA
CASSSSPGQGDYGYTF
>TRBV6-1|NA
CASSDRGTTNEKLFF
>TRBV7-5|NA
CARSLDGDRGFLSYEQYF
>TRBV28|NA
CASSLKTGGNAEAFF
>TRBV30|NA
CAFRLVNEQFF
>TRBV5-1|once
CASRDSGVGRGTQYF
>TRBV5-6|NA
CASSLGGQLNTEAFF
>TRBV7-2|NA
CASSPQGRGDTQYF
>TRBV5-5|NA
CASSFGGYEQYF
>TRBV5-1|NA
CASSKGTGSHSGANVLTF
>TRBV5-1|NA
CASSFAGDSNQPQHF
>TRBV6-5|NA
CASRQSGGPEAFF
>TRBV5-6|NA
CASSFGQGTYEQYF
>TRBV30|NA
CAWSVQGQANYGYTF
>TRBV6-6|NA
CASSQSPLWGGGQPQHF
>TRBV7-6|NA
CASSPQITGSDGYTF
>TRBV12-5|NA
CASGLGGPQETQYF
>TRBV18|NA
CASSPLLGGANTGELFF
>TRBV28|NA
CASSLVEGARAFF
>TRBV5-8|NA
CASSLRDSSQPQHF
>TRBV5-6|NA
CASSFSYTDTQYF
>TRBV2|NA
CASSAGGSYEQYF
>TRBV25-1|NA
CASSARTGFGTDTQYF
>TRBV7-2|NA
CASSLFGIPNTEAFF
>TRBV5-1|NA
CASSRYQASRLVAGGGSYNEQFF
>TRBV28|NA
CASISGGAWETQYF
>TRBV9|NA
CASSVSLAPSTDTQYF
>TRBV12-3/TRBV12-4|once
CASYTELYGYTF
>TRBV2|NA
CASRDPRSVRGQYF
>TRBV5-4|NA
CASSLGLAIGTDTQYF
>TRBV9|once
CASSVSGDYNSPLHF
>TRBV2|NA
CASSGQGHTGELFF
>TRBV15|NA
CATSDRGGTYEQYF
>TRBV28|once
CASQLLTGSNYGYTF